The 30 T cell receptor beta chains in this list originate from one sample, sequenced in a study of PD-L1 blockade in urothelial cancer. Assay: immunoSEQ multiplex PCR; the TCRdb copy retains only in-frame clones and omits some. The sample consists of more than 90,000 clones, roughly 83% of them appearing once. Time point described: peripheral blood 6 weeks after treatment start. Sequenced material: PBMCs, taken around atezolizumab (anti-PD-L1) treatment. The receptors come from a man between 65 and 79 years old with urothelial cancer.

The chain carries TRBV11-3 and TRBJ1-1, with 7 nucleotides matching TRBD1. V shed 5 bases, J shed 7 bases, and the junction held 4 bases outside the gene matches. The CDR3 length is 12 residues. Per germline, CDR1 SGHNT and CDR2 YENEEA. CDR3 sequence reads: CASSRTGDEAFF. In nucleotides, the CDR3 is TGTGCCAGCAGCCGGACAGGCGATGAAGCTTTCTTT.

This clone appeared a few times. The chain has TRBV6-5 and TRBJ2-7; D is perhaps TRBD2 (5 bases). Germline V lookup: CDR1 MNHEY, CDR2 SVGAGI. The CDR3 runs to 14 residues. V lost 5 bases, J lost 6 bases, and 17 bases lay in between. The CDR3 spells CASSEVVEGSEQYF. In DNA form, the CDR3 reads TGTGCCAGCAGTGAAGTTGTAGAGGGCAGCGAGCAGTACTTC.

With regard to this clone: A junction end diverges from the germline sequence, so it may reflect a read error. The chain links TRBV23-1 to TRBJ2-7; 9 bases are shared with TRBD1. TRBV23-1 is identified as an open reading frame with a role that is uncertain. The CDR3 has 16 residues. The CDR3 DNA sequence: TGCGCCAGCAGTCATCTTGCTACAGGGGGCTCCTTCGAGCAGTACTTC. Translation: CASSHLATGGSFEQYF.

The J gene is TRBJ1-2, the V gene TRBV4-2; tentatively, D is TRBD1 (5 bases). With 1 base removed from V and 4 bases from J, the gap between germline ends came to 16 bases. The CDR3 runs to 16 residues. Per germline, CDR1 LGHNA and CDR2 YNFKEQ. The CDR3 bases are TGTGCCAGCAGCCAAGCTCAGGGAGGTTTAGTCTATGGCTACACCTTC. It is translated as CASSQAQGGLVYGYTF.

V usage is TRBV7-9 and J usage is TRBJ2-3; unclear D gene. The V end lost 2 bases, the J end lost 4 bases, and 4 bases lay between the germline ends. Germline CDR1 and CDR2: SEHNR and FQNEAQ (reference sequence). This CDR3 has 12 amino acids. The CDR3 region is CASSLRSDTQYF. In DNA form, the CDR3 reads TGTGCCAGCAGCTTACGGTCAGATACGCAGTATTTT.

This clone was seen just once. The genes are TRBV27 and TRBJ1-2; 7 positions agree with TRBD1. This CDR3 comprises 13 residues. Trimming took 6 bases from V and 6 from J; bases not matched to a gene: 7. Per the germline V gene, CDR1 is MNHEY and CDR2 is SMNVEV (reference sequence). The CDR3 sequence is CASRKQGTDGYTF. The CDR3 coding sequence is TGTGCCAGCAGGAAACAGGGGACGGATGGCTACACCTTC.

This clone was observed a single time. The J gene is TRBJ2-5, the V gene TRBV4-1; 9 bases line up with TRBD2. In germline, CDR1 is MGHRA, CDR2 YSYEKL. The CDR3 is made up of 17 amino acids. J lost 4 bases, V lost 0 bases, and 9 bases had no gene match. The CDR3 reads CASSQDLAGGPGETQYF. The CDR3 nucleotides are TGCGCCAGCAGCCAAGACTTGGCGGGGGGGCCAGGAGAGACCCAGTACTTC.

Only a few counts were recorded for this clone. The V gene is TRBV2, the J gene TRBJ1-2; D remains unclear. Trimming removed 6 bases from V and 6 bases from J, with 8 bases in between. CDR1 is SNHLY and CDR2 is FYNNEI in the germline V gene. The CDR3 extends over 11 amino acids. The CDR3 sequence is CASRLVDGYTF. Here the CDR3 DNA reads TGTGCCAGCAGGTTGGTAGATGGCTACACCTTC.

CDR3: CASSFLGGGTGELFF. The CDR3 region has the DNA TGCGCCAGCAGCTTCCTGGGGGGGGGCACCGGGGAGCTGTTTTTT. This rearrangement joins TRBV5-1 to TRBJ2-2, with TRBD2 identical over 7 bases. The CDR3 extends over 15 amino acids. The trim removed 2 bases at V and 4 bases at J, leaving 5 bases unmatched. Germline assignment: CDR1 SGHRS and CDR2 YFSETQ.

The gene calls are TRBV5-1 and TRBJ1-4, with 7 bases that match TRBD1. Per germline, CDR1 SGHRS and CDR2 YFSETQ. The CDR3 has 16 amino acids. V lost 3 bases to trimming and J lost 4 bases; unmatched junction nucleotides: 9. The DNA of the CDR3 is TGCGCCAGCAGCTCGACAACAGGGGAATTTAATGAAAAACTGTTTTTT. Amino acid sequence: CASSSTTGEFNEKLFF.

The chain links TRBV9 to TRBJ1-3; D unclear. The CDR3 runs to 15 residues. The germline V and J ends were trimmed by 2 bases and 0 bases, with 9 bases remaining between them. Germline lookup yields CDR1 SGDLS and CDR2 YYNGEE. The CDR3 protein is CASSVWQDSGNTIYF. The CDR3 nucleotides read TGTGCCAGCAGCGTCTGGCAGGACTCTGGAAACACCATATATTTT.

V gene TRBV6-6 combines with J gene TRBJ1-1; TRBD1 matches 8 bases. With 6 bases clipped from V and 10 bases from J, the junction kept 7 bases outside the gene matches. The length of the CDR3 is 12 residues. The germline gives CDR1 MNHNY, CDR2 SVGAGI (reference sequence). CDR3 nucleotides: TGTGCCAGCAGCACCGACAGGGGTGGAGCTTTCTTT. It codes for CASSTDRGGAFF.

The gene calls are TRBV10-3 and TRBJ2-3, with 8 bases identical to TRBD2. Germline V gene data show CDR1 as ENHRY and CDR2 as SYGVKD. The CDR3 spans 15 residues. V was pared by 7 bases and J by 2 bases, with 8 bases of the junction left unmatched. CDR3 bases: TGTGCCATCATGGCTAGCGGGTTTACCACAGATACGCAGTATTTT. It specifies CAIMASGFTTDTQYF.

This clone was detected a few times. The CDR3: CASSRLGQQETQYF. The CDR3 DNA sequence: TGTGCCAGTAGTAGGTTGGGACAGCAAGAGACCCAGTACTTC. The chain employs TRBV19 and TRBJ2-5, with 7 bases that match TRBD1. The CDR3 is made up of 14 amino acids. V dropped 4 bases and J dropped 2; count of bases not matched to a gene: 4. Germline V gene sequence: CDR1 LNHDA, CDR2 SQIVND (reference sequence).

J is TRBJ2-7 and V is TRBV4-2; 8 bases agree with TRBD2. CDR1 is LGHNA, CDR2 YNFKEQ, per germline. The CDR3 is 15 amino acids. With 1 base clipped from V and 7 bases from J, the junction kept 9 bases outside the gene matches. The CDR3 DNA is TGTGCCAGCAGCCAAGCCAGCGGGAGAGTGGGGGAGCAGTACTTC. Residues: CASSQASGRVGEQYF.

The chain is built from TRBV6-1 and TRBJ2-1; D is perhaps TRBD2 (5 bases). The CDR3 covers 12 residues. Trimming took off 8 bases at V and 6 bases at J, with 11 bases between the two ends. The germline V gene has CDR1 MNHNS and CDR2 SASEGT. For the CDR3, the DNA is TGTGCCAGCGGGCTAGCTAGCAATGAGCAGTTCTTC. Translation: CASGLASNEQFF.

The chain employs TRBV6-5 and TRBJ1-1; TRBD1 agrees at 9 bases. Germline CDR1 reads MNHEY; CDR2 reads SVGAGI. This CDR3 has 16 amino acids. The junction had 7 bases not matched to a gene; V was cut back by 0 bases and J by 5 bases. The chain's CDR3 is CASSYSDRGGETEAFF. The CDR3 nucleotides read TGTGCCAGCAGTTACTCGGACAGGGGAGGTGAGACTGAAGCTTTCTTT.

This chain connects TRBV4-2 to TRBJ2-5, with a tentative D call TRBD2 (6 bases). Near its end, the DNA agrees better with TRBJ2-7, so the J call may be wrong. The CDR3 loop spans 15 amino acids. From germline, CDR1 is LGHNA and CDR2 YNFKEQ. The CDR3 DNA follows: TGTGCCAGCAGCCAAGACCGGACTACGACCTACGAGCAGTACTTC. Protein product: CASSQDRTTTYEQYF.

DNA for the CDR3: TGTGCCAGCACCCAACTAGCGGGAGTGATCACAGATACGCAGTATTTT. As protein: CASTQLAGVITDTQYF. The rearrangement uses TRBV21-1 and TRBJ2-3; TRBD2 was called by the table and not checked on the DNA. TRBV21-1 corresponds to a pseudogene. The CDR3 extends over 16 amino acids.

The chain combines TRBV7-6 with TRBJ2-7; TRBD2 might be the D (7 bases). The CDR3 runs 15 residues. Germline CDR1 and CDR2: SGHVS and FNYEAQ. With 0 bases removed from V and 3 bases from J, the gap between germline ends came to 12 bases. CDR3 sequence: CASSLAGGGGYEQYF. The CDR3 bases are TGTGCCAGCAGCTTAGCGGGAGGGGGGGGCTACGAGCAGTACTTC.

The rearrangement links TRBV19 to TRBJ1-4; 7 positions agree with TRBD1. Germline CDR1 and CDR2: LNHDA and SQIVND (reference sequence). CDR3 length: 14 amino acids. After removal of 7 bases from V and 4 bases from J, the junction contained 6 bases not matched to a gene. The CDR3 protein is CASTPTGYNEKLFF. CDR3 coding DNA: TGTGCCAGTACCCCGACAGGGTATAATGAAAAACTGTTTTTT.

The chain joins TRBV19 to TRBJ2-7, with 10 bases identical to TRBD2. Germline CDR1 and CDR2: LNHDA and SQIVND (reference sequence). The CDR3 runs to 17 residues. J lost 0 bases, V lost 4 bases, and 9 bases had no gene match. The CDR3 DNA reads as TGTGCCAGTAGTAGAGGATTTACTAGCGGGGCCTCCTACGAGCAGTACTTC. The encoded protein is CASSRGFTSGASYEQYF. Complete variable domain (other parts from reference TRBV19 and TRBJ2-7): DGGITQSPKYLFRKEGQNVTLSCEQNLNHDAMYWYRQDPGQGLRLIYYSQIVNDFQKGDIAEGYSVSREKKESFPLTVTSAQKNPTAFYLCASSRGFTSGASYEQYFGPGTRLTVT.

The V and J genes are TRBV18 and TRBJ1-4, with D possibly being TRBD1 (6 bases). The V and J ends lost 3 bases and 11 bases respectively, with 22 bases between them. This CDR3 contains 16 residues. CDR1 is KGHSH, CDR2 LQKENI, per germline. The CDR3 reads CASSPPTGTNLGKLFF. For the CDR3, the DNA is TGTGCCAGCTCACCTCCGACCGGGACAAACTTGGGGAAACTGTTTTTT.

CDR3 sequence: CASTRKPTDTQYF. CDR3 bases: TGTGCCAGCACCCGAAAGCCGACAGATACGCAGTATTTT. V is TRBV6-5 and J is TRBJ2-3; D call uncertain. Trimming took 7 bases from V and 3 from J, leaving 11 bases between them. The germline V gene encodes CDR1 MNHEY and CDR2 SVGAGI. The CDR3 length is 13 residues.

The chain combines TRBV9 with TRBJ2-1, with 13 bases identical to TRBD2. The CDR3 consists of 14 residues. The germline gives CDR1 SGDLS, CDR2 YYNGEE. The V segment lost 3 bases and the J segment 12 bases; nucleotides outside the gene matches: 6. CDR3 sequence: CASSATSGRDAQFF. CDR3 sequence (DNA): TGTGCCAGCAGCGCTACTAGCGGGAGGGACGCGCAGTTCTTC.

V usage is TRBV5-4 and J usage is TRBJ2-7; D may be TRBD1 (6 bases). Deletions cut 2 bases from V and 2 bases from J, with 14 bases between. CDR1 and CDR2 (germline): SGHNT, YYREEE (reference sequence). The CDR3 runs to 15 residues. The CDR3 loop is CASSFDRGQTYEQYF. The CDR3 region has the DNA TGTGCCAGCAGCTTCGATAGGGGACAAACCTACGAGCAGTACTTC.

This clone has only a few counts. The gene calls are TRBV18 and TRBJ2-2; 7 positions agree with TRBD1. This CDR3 spans 16 amino acids. The junction had 6 bases not matched to a gene; V was cut back by 3 bases and J by 2 bases. Germline CDR1 reads KGHSH; CDR2 reads LQKENI. Here the CDR3 reads CASSPDRQGNTGELFF. CDR3 in DNA: TGTGCCAGCTCACCCGATAGACAGGGAAACACCGGGGAGCTGTTTTTT.

This chain joins TRBV19 and TRBJ1-2; 7 nucleotides line up with TRBD1. CDR3 length: 14 residues. The ends lost 5 bases at V and 2 bases at J; junction bases unmatched: 5. From germline, CDR1 is LNHDA and CDR2 SQIVND (reference sequence). The CDR3 DNA follows: TGTGCCAGTAGTGACCCGACAGGGAACTATGGCTACACCTTC. Its translation is CASSDPTGNYGYTF.

The chain employs TRBV7-2 and TRBJ1-4; D gene unclear. Trimming stripped 2 bases from V and 5 bases from J, with 15 bases between. The germline V gene has CDR1 SGHTA and CDR2 FQGNSA. This CDR3 has 16 amino acids. In DNA, the CDR3 is TGTGCCAGCAGCTTATACGGCGGGCAGCAGAATGAAAAACTGTTTTTT. This codes for CASSLYGGQQNEKLFF.

The rearrangement links TRBV15 to TRBJ1-2; 8 bases are shared with TRBD1. V dropped 3 bases and J dropped 4; count of bases not matched to a gene: 7. The CDR3 is made up of 15 amino acids. Looked up from germline, CDR1 is LNHNV and CDR2 is YYDKDF (reference sequence). The CDR3 DNA follows: TGTGCCACCAGCAGGGACTGGACAGGGATCTATGGCTACACCTTC. Translation: CATSRDWTGIYGYTF.